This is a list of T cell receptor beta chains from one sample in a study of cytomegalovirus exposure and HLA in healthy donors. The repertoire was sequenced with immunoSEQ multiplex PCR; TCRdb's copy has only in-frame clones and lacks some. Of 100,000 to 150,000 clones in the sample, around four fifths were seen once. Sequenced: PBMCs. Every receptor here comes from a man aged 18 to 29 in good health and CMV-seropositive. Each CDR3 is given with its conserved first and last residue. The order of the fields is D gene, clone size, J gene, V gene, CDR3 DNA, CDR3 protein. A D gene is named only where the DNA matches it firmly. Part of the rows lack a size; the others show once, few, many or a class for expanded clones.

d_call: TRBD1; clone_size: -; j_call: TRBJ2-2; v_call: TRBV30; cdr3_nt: TGTGCCTGGAGGGCCCCGGGACAGGGTAACACCGGGGAGCTGTTTTTT; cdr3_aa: CAWRAPGQGNTGELFF
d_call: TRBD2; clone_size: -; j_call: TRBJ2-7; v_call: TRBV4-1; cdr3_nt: TGCGCCAGCAGCCGGGCGGGGGGGATCTCCTACGAGCAGTACTTC; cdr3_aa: CASSRAGGISYEQYF
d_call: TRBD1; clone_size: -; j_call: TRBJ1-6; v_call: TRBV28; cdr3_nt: TGTGCCAGCATTACCCCACAGGGGGCGGGAAATTCACCCCTCCACTTT; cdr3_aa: CASITPQGAGNSPLHF
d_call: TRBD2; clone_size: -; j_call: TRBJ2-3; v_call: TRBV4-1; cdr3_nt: TGCGCCAGCAGCTCCAGCGGGGGGCGCACACATACGCAGTATTTT; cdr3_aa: CASSSSGGRTHTQYF
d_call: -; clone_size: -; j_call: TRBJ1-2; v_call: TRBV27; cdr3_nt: TGTGCCAGCAGTTCCCAGGGCTACTATGGCTACACCTTC; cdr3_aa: CASSSQGYYGYTF
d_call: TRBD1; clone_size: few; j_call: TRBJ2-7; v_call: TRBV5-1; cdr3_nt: TGCGCCAGCGGCCTTGGGACAGGGAGCTCCTACGAGCAGTACTTC; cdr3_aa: CASGLGTGSSYEQYF
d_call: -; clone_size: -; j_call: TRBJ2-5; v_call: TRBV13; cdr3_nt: TGTGCCAGCAGCTTAGGTCCCACAGGGTTGGAGACCCAGTACTTC; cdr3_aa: CASSLGPTGLETQYF
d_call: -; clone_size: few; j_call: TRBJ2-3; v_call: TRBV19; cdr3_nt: TGTGCCAGTAGTGTACGGACTGGAACTAGCACAGATACGCAGTATTTT; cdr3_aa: CASSVRTGTSTDTQYF
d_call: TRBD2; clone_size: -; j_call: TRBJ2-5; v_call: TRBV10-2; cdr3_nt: TGCGCCAGCAGTGAGAGCGGGGGGCAAGGGACCCAGTACTTC; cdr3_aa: CASSESGGQGTQYF
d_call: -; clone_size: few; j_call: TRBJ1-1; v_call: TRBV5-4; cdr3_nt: TGTGCCAGCAGCTTTAACGGGGTAGCTTTCTTT; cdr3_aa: CASSFNGVAFF
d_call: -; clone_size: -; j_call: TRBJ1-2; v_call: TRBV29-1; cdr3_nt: TGCAGCGCAGGACATGGTAGCTATGGCTACACCTTC; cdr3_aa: CSAGHGSYGYTF
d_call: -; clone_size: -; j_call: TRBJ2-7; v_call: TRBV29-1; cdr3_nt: TGCAGCGTCGCGGAGGGGTCCAGCTCCTACGAGCAGTACTTC; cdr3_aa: CSVAEGSSSYEQYF